This T cell receptor (beta chain) was profiled in a study of blood T cells in healthy people across ages. Trimming removed 5 bases from V and 7 bases from J, with 15 bases in between. The germline CDR1 and CDR2 sequences are LGHDT and YNNKEL (reference sequence). The CDR3 extends over 14 amino acids. Regarding this clonotype: What it binds is not known.

Study conclusions and caveats: Correlation between TCR beta diversity and naive T cell percentage was strong.

A second PCR of roughly 7 to 11 cycles used a sample-barcoded 5' primer and a J-beta primer mix. TCRdb reanalysed the 5' RACE reads using MiXCR and keeps one entry per CDR3 protein. Among more than 1,400,000 distinct CDR3 sequences listed, roughly 40% were seen once. Material: blood. The chain uses TRBV3-1 and TRBJ1-5, with TRBD1 as a possible D gene (5 bases). This clonotype was sampled from a young woman in good health. CDR3 nucleotides: TGTGCCAGCAGCGGGGCCTACATGGGGCAGCCCCAGCATTTT. This sequence encodes CASSGAYMGQPQHF.